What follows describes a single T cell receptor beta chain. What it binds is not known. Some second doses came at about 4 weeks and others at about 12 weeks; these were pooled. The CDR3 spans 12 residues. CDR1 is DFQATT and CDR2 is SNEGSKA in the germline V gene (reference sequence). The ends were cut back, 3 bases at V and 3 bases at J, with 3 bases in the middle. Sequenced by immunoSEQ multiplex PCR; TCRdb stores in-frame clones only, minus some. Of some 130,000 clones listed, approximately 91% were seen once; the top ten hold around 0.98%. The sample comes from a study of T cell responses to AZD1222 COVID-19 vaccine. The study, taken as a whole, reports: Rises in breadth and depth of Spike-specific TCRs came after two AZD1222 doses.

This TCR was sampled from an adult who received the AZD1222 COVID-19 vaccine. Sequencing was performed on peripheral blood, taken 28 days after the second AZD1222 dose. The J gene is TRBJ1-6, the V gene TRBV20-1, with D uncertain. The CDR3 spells CSASSYNSPLHF. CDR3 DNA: TGCAGTGCTAGTAGCTATAATTCACCCCTCCACTTT.